A single sample gave rise to the 28 T cell receptor beta chains below, sequenced in a study of cytomegalovirus exposure and HLA in healthy donors. The PCR used 60 Vbeta and 13 Jbeta primers. The protocol was immunoSEQ multiplex PCR, while the TCRdb copy is restricted to in-frame clones and leaves out a portion. The table includes roughly 120,000 clones, 81% detected once. The sample comprised PBMCs. Receptor source: a middle-aged woman in good health and CMV-seronegative.

The rearrangement joins TRBV2 to TRBJ1-2; D may be TRBD1 (5 bases). V gave up 3 bases and J gave up 1 base, with 12 bases separating them. This CDR3 has 15 residues. CDR1 is SNHLY and CDR2 is FYNNEI in the germline V gene. CDR3 DNA: TGTGCCAGCAGTGATGGGGGGACCCTTAACTATGGCTACACCTTC. As protein: CASSDGGTLNYGYTF.

With respect to this clone: One end of the junction does not line up with germline, which may come from a read error. The J gene is TRBJ1-4, the V gene TRBV5-4; 7 bases fit TRBD1. Germline CDR1 is SGHNT and CDR2 is YYREEE (reference sequence). CDR3 size: 15 residues. CDR3 nucleotide sequence: TGTGCCGGCAGCGATGACAGGGCAACTAATGAAAAACTGTTTTTT. It is translated as CAGSDDRATNEKLFF. The full variable domain, rest sourced from reference TRBV5-4 and TRBJ1-4, is ETGVTQSPTHLIKTRGQQVTLRCSSQSGHNTVSWYQQALGQGPQFIFQYYREEENGRGNFPPRFSGLQFPNYSSELNVNALELDDSALYLCAGSDDRATNEKLFFGSGTQLSVL.

This clone is a singleton in its sample. This chain connects TRBV2 to TRBJ1-5; 10 nucleotides line up with TRBD1. Germline CDR1 reads SNHLY; CDR2 reads FYNNEI. The CDR3 is 14 amino acids. J was trimmed by 5 bases and V by 8 bases; bases with no gene match: 6. The CDR3 DNA follows: TGTGCCAGCCGCGGACAGGGGGGGGATCAGCCCCAGCATTTT. The encoded protein is CASRGQGGDQPQHF.

This clone was counted ten times or more. The rearrangement joins TRBV6-1 to TRBJ1-4; a possible D gene is TRBD1 (5 bases). Between the trimmed V and J ends, which lost 7 bases and 4 bases, there was a span of 10 bases. CDR1 MNHNS and CDR2 SASEGT come from the germline V gene. This CDR3 has 13 residues. CDR3 DNA sequence: TGTGCCAGCAATGGAGACAGTAATGAAAAACTGTTTTTT. It encodes CASNGDSNEKLFF.

The rearrangement links TRBV5-1 to TRBJ2-1, with 9 bases aligning to TRBD2. The V and J ends lost 0 bases and 7 bases, in that order; junction bases with no gene match: 5. The CDR3 is 15 residues long. Germline V gene sequence: CDR1 SGHRS, CDR2 YFSETQ. The CDR3 DNA follows: TGCGCCAGCAGCTTGGATGGCGGGAGGGGAAATGAGCAGTTCTTC. Translation gives CASSLDGGRGNEQFF.

V gene TRBV10-2 combines with J gene TRBJ2-1, with TRBD2 as a possible D gene (6 bases). The CDR3 sequence is 15 residues long. Germline V gene sequence: CDR1 WSHSY, CDR2 SAAADI. Trimming shortened V by 5 bases and J by 0 bases, and 11 bases separated the two germline ends. The CDR3 sequence: CASSTGTGSYNEQFF. The CDR3 bases are TGCGCCAGCAGTACCGGGACTGGCTCCTACAATGAGCAGTTCTTC.

This clone has just a few counts. The V and J genes are TRBV10-3 and TRBJ2-7, with 12 bases matching TRBD2. Germline V gene lookup returns CDR1 ENHRY and CDR2 SYGVKD. V gave up 6 bases and J gave up 2 bases; unmatched junction bases: 14. The length of the CDR3 is 18 residues. This CDR3 is CAISDPLVTSGSPYEQYF. For the CDR3, the DNA is TGTGCCATCAGCGACCCTCTCGTGACTAGCGGGAGCCCCTACGAGCAGTACTTC.

The chain uses TRBV28 and TRBJ1-2; D might be TRBD1 (5 bases). Trimming stripped 6 bases from V and 8 bases from J, with 10 bases between. Germline CDR1 and CDR2: MDHEN and SYDVKM. The CDR3 is 11 amino acids. The CDR3 DNA follows: TGTGCCAGCAGAAGGGGTCGCGGCTACACCTTC. Its translation is CASRRGRGYTF.

The rearrangement joins TRBV4-2 to TRBJ2-5, with 13 bases fitting TRBD2. This CDR3 is 17 amino acids long. Germline V gene lookup returns CDR1 LGHNA and CDR2 YNFKEQ. The V segment lost 0 bases and the J segment 7 bases; nucleotides outside the gene matches: 8. The CDR3 is CASSQDRGLAGVGTQYF. In nucleotides, the CDR3 is TGTGCCAGCAGCCAAGACCGCGGACTAGCGGGAGTCGGGACCCAGTACTTC.

The chain joins TRBV11-2 to TRBJ2-1; TRBD2 is a possible D gene (6 bases). Per germline, CDR1 SGHAT and CDR2 FQNNGV. V was trimmed by 5 bases and J by 7 bases, leaving 15 bases between them. The CDR3 spans 14 residues. CDR3 sequence: CASSASRAGNEQFF. The CDR3 DNA reads TGTGCCAGCAGCGCTAGCAGGGCGGGAAATGAGCAGTTCTTC.

V and J are TRBV27 and TRBJ1-3; D is unresolved. V shed 9 bases and J shed 0 bases, with 12 bases lying between them. The CDR3 consists of 14 residues. The germline gives CDR1 MNHEY, CDR2 SMNVEV (reference sequence). CDR3 residues: CARNPQFSGNTIYF. The CDR3 coding sequence is TGTGCCAGGAACCCCCAGTTCTCTGGAAACACCATATATTTT.

The table lists this clone with a few counts. The chain uses TRBV7-3 and TRBJ1-1; no clear D gene. V shed 6 bases and J shed 3 bases, with 17 bases lying between them. Per germline, CDR1 SGHTA and CDR2 FQGTGA. The CDR3 is made up of 15 amino acids. The CDR3 nucleotides read TGTGCCAGCAGTTCTGATTCGGGCGGGTACACTGAAGCTTTCTTT. It yields the protein CASSSDSGGYTEAFF.

The chain recombines TRBV7-2 with TRBJ2-5; 11 positions match TRBD1. The end of the DNA is better explained by TRBJ2-7, so the J call may be wrong. The germline CDR1 and CDR2 sequences are SGHTA and FQGNSA. CDR3 length equals 14 residues. In nucleotides, the CDR3 is TGTGCCAGCAGCCCGGGACAGGGGGGCTACGAGCAGTACTTC. Its protein product is CASSPGQGGYEQYF.

The V gene is TRBV11-1, the J gene TRBJ2-1; 7 bases match TRBD1. V was pared by 6 bases and J by 5 bases, with 4 bases of the junction left unmatched. This CDR3 contains 13 residues. From germline, CDR1 is SGHAT and CDR2 FQDESV (reference sequence). The CDR3 loop reads CASRQGQDNEQFF. Here the CDR3 DNA reads TGTGCCAGCAGACAAGGACAGGACAATGAGCAGTTCTTC. Based on the CDR3 plus reference TRBV11-1 and TRBJ2-1, the full variable domain is EAEVAQSPRYKITEKSQAVAFWCDPISGHATLYWYRQILGQGPELLVQFQDESVVDDSQLPKDRFSAERLKGVDSTLKIQPAELGDSAMYLCASRQGQDNEQFFGPGTRLTVL.

This clone was observed a single time. The chain joins TRBV5-1 to TRBJ1-1, with D perhaps matching TRBD1 (6 bases). The V gene's germline CDR1 is SGHRS and CDR2 YFSETQ. This CDR3 has 17 residues. Between the trimmed V and J ends, which lost 4 bases and 1 base, there was a span of 20 bases. The CDR3 sequence: CASSLKRGNRANTEAFF. CDR3 sequence (DNA): TGCGCCAGCAGCCTGAAGAGGGGTAACAGGGCGAACACTGAAGCTTTCTTT.

The chain uses TRBV6-5 and TRBJ2-2; D ambiguous. The CDR3 extends over 14 amino acids. The V and J ends lost 4 bases and 4 bases respectively, with 10 bases between them. Germline V gene lookup returns CDR1 MNHEY and CDR2 SVGAGI. This CDR3 is CASSSKQLTGELFF. The CDR3 coding sequence is TGTGCCAGCAGTTCTAAACAGCTCACCGGGGAGCTGTTTTTT.

CDR3 coding DNA: TGTGCCAGAAGTCATCACCGGACAGGGCACAATCAGCCCCAGCATTTT. This encodes CARSHHRTGHNQPQHF. The rearrangement uses TRBV5-3 and TRBJ1-5, with 8 bases aligning to TRBD1. TRBV5-3 is an open reading frame, and its role is uncertain. J was trimmed by 3 bases and V by 5 bases; bases with no gene match: 10. The CDR3 is 16 residues long.

The J gene is TRBJ2-2, the V gene TRBV7-2; D is undetermined. Germline CDR1 SGHTA, CDR2 FQGNSA. Trimming took 1 base from V and 1 from J, leaving 7 bases between them. The CDR3 sequence is 15 residues long. The CDR3 nucleotides read TGTGCCAGCAGCTTAGTCAGGCGGAACACCGGGGAGCTGTTTTTT. The encoded protein is CASSLVRRNTGELFF.

This clone came up a few times. The V and J genes are TRBV6-4 and TRBJ1-4; a possible D gene is TRBD1 (5 bases). The CDR3 runs to 11 residues. V shed 5 bases and J shed 14 bases, with 12 bases lying between them. CDR1 is MRHNA and CDR2 is SNTAGT in the germline V gene. CDR3 amino acids: CASSRGKGLFF. The CDR3 DNA reads as TGTGCCAGCAGTCGTGGGAAGGGGCTGTTTTTT.

V usage is TRBV30 and J usage is TRBJ1-4; 10 nucleotides agree with TRBD1. Germline CDR1 is GTSNPN and CDR2 is SVGIG (reference sequence). The CDR3 is made up of 15 amino acids. V shed 0 bases, J shed 6 bases, and the junction held 4 bases outside the gene matches. The CDR3 region is CAWSVLGQGHEKLFF. For the CDR3, the DNA is TGTGCCTGGAGTGTGCTGGGACAGGGGCATGAAAAACTGTTTTTT.

This clone has only a few counts. J is TRBJ1-1 and V is TRBV10-3, with TRBD1 identical over 9 bases. This CDR3 is built from 16 residues. The trim removed 5 bases at V and 0 bases at J, leaving 7 bases unmatched. Per germline, CDR1 ENHRY and CDR2 SYGVKD. CDR3 region: CAISRQGGFMNTEAFF. As DNA, the CDR3 is TGTGCCATCAGTAGACAGGGGGGGTTCATGAACACTGAAGCTTTCTTT.

The chain is built from TRBV15 and TRBJ1-5; possibly TRBD1 for D (5 bases). Trimming left V 2 bases short and J 10 bases short, with 18 bases between. Looked up from germline, CDR1 is LNHNV and CDR2 is YYDKDF (reference sequence). CDR3 length: 15 amino acids. CDR3 sequence: CATSRQGTPGQPQHF. CDR3 bases: TGTGCCACCAGCAGACAGGGAACGCCTGGCCAACCCCAGCATTTT.

The chain links TRBV7-9 to TRBJ2-5; D might be TRBD2 (6 bases). There are 14 residues in the CDR3. Germline loops: CDR1 SEHNR, CDR2 FQNEAQ (reference sequence). Trimming cost V 5 bases and J 13 bases, with 23 bases left between them. The CDR3 DNA sequence: TGTGCCAGCAGCCCCCTTCGGGGGATCGGGGAGGCGTACTTC. This codes for CASSPLRGIGEAYF.

The V gene is TRBV6-1, the J gene TRBJ1-1, with no clear D. This CDR3 contains 14 residues. The V end lost 7 bases, the J end lost 0 bases, and 12 bases lay between the germline ends. CDR1 MNHNS and CDR2 SASEGT come from the germline V gene. Here the CDR3 DNA reads TGTGCCAGCACGGGTGGATTCATGAACACTGAAGCTTTCTTT. This codes for CASTGGFMNTEAFF.

The CDR3 protein is CASSQKRDKQYF. The CDR3 bases are TGTGCCAGCAGCCAAAAGCGGGATAAGCAGTACTTC. J is TRBJ2-7 and V is TRBV7-9; 7 bases are a match to TRBD2. CDR1 and CDR2 from the germline V gene are SEHNR and FQNEAQ (reference sequence). Losses at the gene ends were 5 bases for V and 8 bases for J; bases not matched to a gene: 6. This CDR3 region has 12 residues.

This chain uses TRBV19 with TRBJ1-2; 8 nucleotides line up with TRBD1. From germline, CDR1 is LNHDA and CDR2 SQIVND (reference sequence). The CDR3 runs 12 residues. V shed 6 bases and J 7 bases; nucleotides not matched to a gene: 4. CDR3 sequence (DNA): TGTGCCAGTAGCTGGACAGGGTCTGGCTACACCTTC. This encodes CASSWTGSGYTF.

The V call is TRBV28, the J call TRBJ2-7, with a weak D call TRBD2 (5 bases). V was shortened by 7 bases and J by 3 bases, with 13 bases between the two germline ends. The germline CDR1 and CDR2 sequences are MDHEN and SYDVKM. CDR3 length: 13 residues. Here the CDR3 DNA reads TGTGCCAGCAAGCGGACCTCGGTCTACGAGCAGTACTTC. Its translation is CASKRTSVYEQYF. The variable domain in full, with the rest retrieved from reference TRBV28 and TRBJ2-7, is DVKVTQSSRYLVKRTGEKVFLECVQDMDHENMFWYRQDPGLGLRLIYFSYDVKMKEKGDIPEGYSVSREKKERFSLILESASTNQTSMYLCASKRTSVYEQYFGPGTRLTVT.

J is TRBJ1-2 and V is TRBV2, with D possibly matching TRBD1 (6 bases). V was trimmed by 4 bases and J by 8 bases, leaving 17 bases between them. Germline CDR1 and CDR2: SNHLY and FYNNEI. The CDR3 has 14 residues. Written as DNA, the CDR3 is TGTGCCAGCAGTGTTGAAGCGAGGGGGAGCGGCTACACCTTC. Translation gives CASSVEARGSGYTF.